The present T cell receptor beta chain was sequenced within a study of OX40 agonist ivuxolimab in advanced cancers. About the study: Patients were dosed intravenously with ivuxolimab at 0.01 to 10 mg/kg every 2 weeks. Partial responses occurred in three patients (one hepatocellular carcinoma, two cutaneous melanoma). Findings and caveats of the study: Fewer expanded clones were found on average in CD4+ than in CD8+ T cells. Antigens targeted by the expanded peripheral T cells were not determined.

Note on this clone: Its target is unknown.

The CDR3 runs to 16 residues. The V end lost 5 bases, the J end lost 2 bases, and 17 bases lay between the germline ends. The germline CDR1 and CDR2 sequences are LGHNT and FRNRAP. TCRdb's table, derived via immunoSEQ multiplex PCR, lists solely in-frame clones and lacks some. The table has around 70,000 clones, roughly four fifths seen once. The chain has TRBV12-5 and TRBJ2-3; D might be TRBD2 (6 bases). The origin of this receptor is an adult with an advanced solid tumor such as melanoma, head and neck, liver or kidney cancer. The sample here was CD4+ or CD8+ T cells sorted from blood, taken in a trial of the OX40 agonist ivuxolimab. The CDR3 sequence: CASGPLTRLFTDTQYF. CDR3 bases: TGTGCTAGTGGTCCCTTGACTAGGTTGTTCACAGATACGCAGTATTTT.